These T cell receptor beta chains were read from a single sample in a study of T cell responses to AZD1222 COVID-19 vaccine. Profiling relied on immunoSEQ multiplex PCR, and the TCRdb table lists in-frame clones only, not all of them. Among about 160,000 clones listed, about 91% were seen once. Sequencing was performed on peripheral blood, taken on day 0 of AZD1222 vaccination. The receptors here all came from an adult in good health. Each CDR3 is given with its conserved first and last residue. D genes are given only for firm matches. Not every row has a clone size; where given, it reads once, few, many or a size class.

clone_size	v_call	j_call	d_call	cdr3_aa	cdr3_nt
.	TRBV18	TRBJ1-2	.	CASSPPAGDFGGYTF	TGTGCCAGCTCACCACCGGCGGGGGATTTTGGTGGCTACACCTTC
.	TRBV6-5	TRBJ1-2	.	CASKERGGGYGYTF	TGTGCCAGCAAGGAGAGAGGGGGTGGCTATGGCTACACCTTC
.	TRBV7-2	TRBJ1-1	.	CASSPEGGITEAFF	TGTGCCAGCAGCCCCGAGGGGGGAATCACTGAAGCTTTCTTT
.	TRBV9	TRBJ2-7	TRBD1	CASSAWDRGSYEQYF	TGTGCCAGCAGCGCTTGGGACAGGGGGTCGTACGAGCAGTACTTC
.	TRBV7-9	TRBJ1-3	.	CASSLVPPGNTIYF	TGTGCCAGCAGCTTGGTCCCTCCTGGAAACACCATATATTTT
.	TRBV28	TRBJ2-1	.	CASSSPQGLQYNEQFF	TGTGCCAGCAGTTCCCCGCAGGGCCTCCAATACAATGAGCAGTTCTTC
few	TRBV27	TRBJ2-2	.	CASSPRSGAGELFF	TGTGCCAGCAGCCCCAGGTCGGGGGCCGGGGAGCTGTTTTTT
.	TRBV7-2	TRBJ2-2	TRBD1	CASSVGQATGELFF	TGTGCCAGCAGCGTCGGACAGGCCACCGGGGAGCTGTTTTTT
.	TRBV6-5	TRBJ1-3	.	CASSSPTLSGNTIYF	TGTGCCAGCAGTTCCCCCACCCTGTCAGGAAACACCATATATTTT
.	TRBV2	TRBJ2-5	.	CASTSQETQYF	TGTGCCAGCACGAGCCAAGAGACCCAGTACTTC
once	TRBV5-4	TRBJ2-1	.	CASSLDLSNEQFF	TGTGCCAGCAGCTTGGATTTGAGTAATGAGCAGTTCTTC
.	TRBV29-1	TRBJ1-2	.	CSVSESGYTF	TGCAGCGTTTCGGAGTCTGGCTACACCTTC
.	TRBV5-5	TRBJ1-2	.	CASSLGPNYGYTF	TGTGCCAGCAGCTTGGGTCCTAACTATGGCTACACCTTC
.	TRBV19	TRBJ2-2	.	CASSTNGPELFF	TGTGCCAGTAGTACCAACGGACCGGAGCTGTTTTTT
.	TRBV9	TRBJ1-5	TRBD1	CASSSGQGNQPQHF	TGTGCCAGCAGCTCGGGACAGGGGAATCAGCCCCAGCATTTT
.	TRBV3-1/TRBV3-2	TRBJ2-7	TRBD2	CASSHFTSGTPYEQYF	TGTGCCAGCAGCCATTTCACTAGCGGGACGCCCTACGAGCAGTACTTC
.	TRBV6-5	TRBJ1-2	.	CASSYSRGGGYTF	TGTGCCAGCAGTTACTCGCGAGGGGGTGGCTACACCTTC
once	TRBV5-6	TRBJ2-3	.	CASSLLMLGTDTQYF	TGTGCCAGCAGCCTTTTAATGCTGGGCACAGATACGCAGTATTTT
.	TRBV19	TRBJ1-2	TRBD1	CASRGQGAQGYTF	TGTGCCAGTAGAGGACAGGGGGCGCAAGGCTACACCTTC
.	TRBV28	TRBJ2-5	.	CASSPRGGGAGRETQYF	TGTGCCAGCAGTCCCCGTGGGGGGGGCGCTGGGAGAGAGACCCAGTACTTC
few	TRBV27	TRBJ2-1	TRBD2	CASRFRGTSGFNEQFF	TGTGCCAGCAGATTTAGGGGGACTAGCGGGTTCAATGAGCAGTTCTTC
.	TRBV19	TRBJ1-3	.	CASSMRESGNTIYF	TGTGCCAGTAGTATGCGAGAATCTGGAAACACCATATATTTT
.	TRBV9	TRBJ2-7	TRBD1	CASSEGQGREQYF	TGTGCCAGCAGCGAAGGACAGGGGCGCGAGCAGTACTTC
once	TRBV27	TRBJ1-1	.	CASSLGPLGGTEAFF	TGTGCCAGCAGTTTAGGCCCCCTCGGGGGCACTGAAGCTTTCTTT
.	TRBV7-9	TRBJ2-1	TRBD2	CASSSSGGPYNEQFF	TGTGCCAGCAGCTCTAGCGGGGGGCCCTACAATGAGCAGTTCTTC
.	TRBV5-1	TRBJ2-3	.	CASSLGYTDTQYF	TGCGCCAGCAGCTTGGGCTACACAGATACGCAGTATTTT
.	TRBV4-3	TRBJ1-2	.	CASSQFGTANYGYTF	TGCGCCAGCAGCCAGTTTGGTACGGCTAACTATGGCTACACCTTC
.	TRBV27	TRBJ1-4	.	CASRANRGPNEKLFF	TGTGCCAGCAGGGCAAATCGGGGACCGAATGAAAAACTGTTTTTT
.	TRBV29-1	TRBJ1-4	TRBD1	CSVGQGREKLFF	TGCAGCGTGGGACAGGGTCGAGAAAAACTGTTTTTT
.	TRBV27	TRBJ1-1	.	CASSFNQKVHTEAFF	TGTGCCAGCAGTTTTAATCAGAAAGTCCACACTGAAGCTTTCTTT
few	TRBV19	TRBJ1-1	.	CASSTPLGAEAFF	TGTGCCAGTAGTACCCCCCTGGGGGCTGAAGCTTTCTTT
.	TRBV28	TRBJ2-2	.	CASSLRSGGSGIGELFF	TGTGCCAGCAGTTTACGGTCGGGCGGATCGGGGATCGGGGAGCTGTTTTTT
.	TRBV9	TRBJ2-2	TRBD1	CASSVSGQTRGELFF	TGTGCCAGCAGCGTATCGGGACAGACAAGGGGGGAGCTGTTTTTT
.	TRBV4-3	TRBJ1-5	.	CASSQDSRGHQPQHF	TGCGCCAGCAGCCAAGATTCACGGGGCCATCAGCCCCAGCATTTT
.	TRBV12-3/TRBV12-4	TRBJ1-2	TRBD1	CASHPGDREGYTF	TGTGCCAGCCACCCCGGGGACAGGGAGGGCTACACCTTC
.	TRBV28	TRBJ2-7	TRBD1	CASSLPGTGGYEQYF	TGTGCCAGCAGTTTGCCCGGGACAGGGGGCTACGAGCAGTACTTC
.	TRBV12-5	TRBJ2-3	TRBD2	CASGLTGGRGLAGGSTQYF	TGTGCTAGTGGTTTGACGGGGGGCAGGGGACTAGCGGGAGGGAGTACGCAGTATTTT
.	TRBV13	TRBJ2-7	TRBD1	CASSSGQGAYEQYF	TGTGCCAGCAGCTCCGGACAGGGGGCCTACGAGCAGTACTTC
.	TRBV28	TRBJ1-3	.	CASSLGGGSGNTIYF	TGTGCCAGCAGTTTAGGGGGGGGTTCTGGAAACACCATATATTTT
.	TRBV2	TRBJ1-2	.	CASSLWTGYTF	TGTGCCAGCAGTCTCTGGACAGGCTACACCTTC
.	TRBV7-9	TRBJ1-4	.	CASSLGRQKDEKLFF	TGTGCCAGCAGCTTAGGCCGGCAGAAGGATGAAAAACTGTTTTTT
few	TRBV18	TRBJ1-5	.	CASSPGSNQPQHF	TGTGCCAGCTCACCCGGAAGCAATCAGCCCCAGCATTTT
.	TRBV28	TRBJ1-5	.	CASSTSRSVNQPQHF	TGTGCCAGCAGTACCTCCCGGTCAGTTAATCAGCCCCAGCATTTT
.	TRBV7-9	TRBJ1-6	.	CASSLAHSNSPLHF	TGTGCCAGCAGCTTAGCGCACAGTAATTCACCCCTCCACTTT
once	TRBV7-8	TRBJ2-1	.	CASSRYSSYNEQFF	TGTGCCAGCAGCAGGTACAGCTCCTACAATGAGCAGTTCTTC
.	TRBV19	TRBJ1-6	.	CASSSTEDYNSPLHF	TGTGCCAGTAGCTCAACTGAGGACTATAATTCACCCCTCCACTTT
.	TRBV19	TRBJ1-5	.	CASSMLQNLFNSNQPQHF	TGTGCCAGTAGTATGTTACAGAACCTGTTCAATAGCAATCAGCCCCAGCATTTT
.	TRBV19	TRBJ2-4	.	CASSTRKPEAKNIQYF	TGTGCCAGTAGTACCCGTAAACCTGAGGCCAAAAACATTCAGTACTTC
.	TRBV6-4	TRBJ1-2	.	CASSDSYGYKDGYTF	TGTGCCAGCAGTGACTCATATGGTTATAAGGATGGCTACACCTTC
once	TRBV20-1	TRBJ1-5	.	CSASYLGTQPQHF	TGCAGTGCTAGTTATTTGGGCACTCAGCCCCAGCATTTT
.	TRBV3-1/TRBV3-2	TRBJ1-1	.	CASSQTGTRAFF	TGTGCCAGCAGCCAAACAGGTACGCGGGCTTTCTTT
.	TRBV6-2/TRBV6-3	TRBJ1-3	TRBD1	CASSVTGDSGNTIYF	TGTGCCAGCAGCGTTACAGGGGACTCTGGAAACACCATATATTTT
once	TRBV5-6	TRBJ2-1	.	CASSLGRRAQSYNEQFF	TGTGCCAGCAGCTTAGGTCGGCGGGCCCAATCCTACAATGAGCAGTTCTTC
.	TRBV2	TRBJ2-1	.	CASSEVVGQEQFF	TGTGCCAGCAGTGAAGTCGTAGGGCAAGAGCAGTTCTTC
.	TRBV11-2	TRBJ2-7	.	CASSPGRGYEQYF	TGTGCCAGCAGCCCCGGGCGGGGTTACGAGCAGTACTTC
once	TRBV19	TRBJ2-1	TRBD2	CASSIVSGIGHEQFF	TGTGCCAGTAGTATAGTTAGCGGGATTGGGCATGAGCAGTTCTTC
.	TRBV5-1	TRBJ1-2	.	CASSLDRFDGYTF	TGCGCCAGCAGCTTGGACAGGTTTGATGGCTACACCTTC
.	TRBV5-6	TRBJ1-1	.	CASSLAGVIAEAFF	TGTGCCAGCAGCTTGGCCGGGGTAATAGCTGAAGCTTTCTTT
.	TRBV18	TRBJ1-1	TRBD1	CASSLFDRGLLNTEAFF	TGTGCCAGCTCACTTTTCGACAGGGGCCTCCTCAACACTGAAGCTTTCTTT